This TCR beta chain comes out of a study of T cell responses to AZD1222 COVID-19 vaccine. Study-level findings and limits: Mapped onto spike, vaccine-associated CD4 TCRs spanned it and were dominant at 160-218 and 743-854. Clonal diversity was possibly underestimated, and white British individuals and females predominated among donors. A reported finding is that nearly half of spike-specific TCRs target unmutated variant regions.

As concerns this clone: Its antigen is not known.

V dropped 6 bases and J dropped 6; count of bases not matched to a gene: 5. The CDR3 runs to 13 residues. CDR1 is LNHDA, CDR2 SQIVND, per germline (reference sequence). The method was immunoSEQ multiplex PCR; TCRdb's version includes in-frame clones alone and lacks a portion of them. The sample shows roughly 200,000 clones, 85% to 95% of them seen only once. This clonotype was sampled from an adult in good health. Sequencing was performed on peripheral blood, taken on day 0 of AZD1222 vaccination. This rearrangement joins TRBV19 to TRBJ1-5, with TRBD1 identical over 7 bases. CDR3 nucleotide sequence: TGTGCCAGTAGGGTTCAGGGGGGTCAGCCCCAGCATTTT. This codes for CASRVQGGQPQHF. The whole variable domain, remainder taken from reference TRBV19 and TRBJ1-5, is DGGITQSPKYLFRKEGQNVTLSCEQNLNHDAMYWYRQDPGQGLRLIYYSQIVNDFQKGDIAEGYSVSREKKESFPLTVTSAQKNPTAFYLCASRVQGGQPQHFGDGTRLSIL.